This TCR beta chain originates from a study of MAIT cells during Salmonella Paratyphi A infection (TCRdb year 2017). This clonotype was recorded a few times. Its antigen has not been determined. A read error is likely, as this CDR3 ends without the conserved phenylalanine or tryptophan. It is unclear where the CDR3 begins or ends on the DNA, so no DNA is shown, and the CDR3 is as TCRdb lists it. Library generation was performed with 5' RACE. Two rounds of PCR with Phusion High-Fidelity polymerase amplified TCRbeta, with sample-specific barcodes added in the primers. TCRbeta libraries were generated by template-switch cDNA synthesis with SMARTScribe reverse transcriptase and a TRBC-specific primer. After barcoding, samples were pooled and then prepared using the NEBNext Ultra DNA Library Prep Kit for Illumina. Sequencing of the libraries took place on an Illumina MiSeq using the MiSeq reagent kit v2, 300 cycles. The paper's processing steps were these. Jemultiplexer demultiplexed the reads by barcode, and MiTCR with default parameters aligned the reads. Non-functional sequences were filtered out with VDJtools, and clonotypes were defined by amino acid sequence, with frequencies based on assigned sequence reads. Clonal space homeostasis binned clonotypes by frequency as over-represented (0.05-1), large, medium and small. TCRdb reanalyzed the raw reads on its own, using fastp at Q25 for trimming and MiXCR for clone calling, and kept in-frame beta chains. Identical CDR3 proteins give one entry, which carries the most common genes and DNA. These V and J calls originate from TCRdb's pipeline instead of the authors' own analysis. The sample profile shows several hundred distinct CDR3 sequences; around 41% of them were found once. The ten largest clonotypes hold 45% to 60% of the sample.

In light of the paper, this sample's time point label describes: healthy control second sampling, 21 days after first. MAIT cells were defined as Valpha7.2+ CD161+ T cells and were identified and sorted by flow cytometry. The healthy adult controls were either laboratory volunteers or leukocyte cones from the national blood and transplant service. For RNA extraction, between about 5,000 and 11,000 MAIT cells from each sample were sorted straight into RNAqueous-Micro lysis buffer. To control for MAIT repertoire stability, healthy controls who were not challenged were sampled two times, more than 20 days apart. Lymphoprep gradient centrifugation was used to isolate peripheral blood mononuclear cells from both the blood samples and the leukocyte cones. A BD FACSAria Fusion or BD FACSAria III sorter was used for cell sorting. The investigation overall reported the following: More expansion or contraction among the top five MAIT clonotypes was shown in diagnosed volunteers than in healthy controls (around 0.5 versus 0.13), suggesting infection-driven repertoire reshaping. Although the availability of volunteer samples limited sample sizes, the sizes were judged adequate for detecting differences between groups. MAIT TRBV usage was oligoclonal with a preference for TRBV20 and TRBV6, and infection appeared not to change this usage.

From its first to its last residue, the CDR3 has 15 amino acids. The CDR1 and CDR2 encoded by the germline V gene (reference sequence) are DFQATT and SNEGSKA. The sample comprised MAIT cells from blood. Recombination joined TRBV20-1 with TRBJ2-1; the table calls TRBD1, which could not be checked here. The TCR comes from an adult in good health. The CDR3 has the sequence CSATPGQSSYNEKFG.